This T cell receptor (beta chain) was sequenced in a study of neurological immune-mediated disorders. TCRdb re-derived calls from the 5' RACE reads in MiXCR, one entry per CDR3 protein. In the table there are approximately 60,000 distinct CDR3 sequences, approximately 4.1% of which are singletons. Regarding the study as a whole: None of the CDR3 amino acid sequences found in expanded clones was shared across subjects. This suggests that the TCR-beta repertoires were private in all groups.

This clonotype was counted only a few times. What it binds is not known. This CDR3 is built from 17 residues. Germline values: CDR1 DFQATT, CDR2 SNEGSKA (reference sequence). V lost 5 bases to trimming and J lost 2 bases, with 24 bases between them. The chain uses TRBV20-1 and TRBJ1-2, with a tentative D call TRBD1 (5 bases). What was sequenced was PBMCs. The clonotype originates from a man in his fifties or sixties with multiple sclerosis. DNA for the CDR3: TGCAGTGCTGACCCCTCCGCTCTGGAGGGACTGAACTATGGCTACACCTTC. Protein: CSADPSALEGLNYGYTF.